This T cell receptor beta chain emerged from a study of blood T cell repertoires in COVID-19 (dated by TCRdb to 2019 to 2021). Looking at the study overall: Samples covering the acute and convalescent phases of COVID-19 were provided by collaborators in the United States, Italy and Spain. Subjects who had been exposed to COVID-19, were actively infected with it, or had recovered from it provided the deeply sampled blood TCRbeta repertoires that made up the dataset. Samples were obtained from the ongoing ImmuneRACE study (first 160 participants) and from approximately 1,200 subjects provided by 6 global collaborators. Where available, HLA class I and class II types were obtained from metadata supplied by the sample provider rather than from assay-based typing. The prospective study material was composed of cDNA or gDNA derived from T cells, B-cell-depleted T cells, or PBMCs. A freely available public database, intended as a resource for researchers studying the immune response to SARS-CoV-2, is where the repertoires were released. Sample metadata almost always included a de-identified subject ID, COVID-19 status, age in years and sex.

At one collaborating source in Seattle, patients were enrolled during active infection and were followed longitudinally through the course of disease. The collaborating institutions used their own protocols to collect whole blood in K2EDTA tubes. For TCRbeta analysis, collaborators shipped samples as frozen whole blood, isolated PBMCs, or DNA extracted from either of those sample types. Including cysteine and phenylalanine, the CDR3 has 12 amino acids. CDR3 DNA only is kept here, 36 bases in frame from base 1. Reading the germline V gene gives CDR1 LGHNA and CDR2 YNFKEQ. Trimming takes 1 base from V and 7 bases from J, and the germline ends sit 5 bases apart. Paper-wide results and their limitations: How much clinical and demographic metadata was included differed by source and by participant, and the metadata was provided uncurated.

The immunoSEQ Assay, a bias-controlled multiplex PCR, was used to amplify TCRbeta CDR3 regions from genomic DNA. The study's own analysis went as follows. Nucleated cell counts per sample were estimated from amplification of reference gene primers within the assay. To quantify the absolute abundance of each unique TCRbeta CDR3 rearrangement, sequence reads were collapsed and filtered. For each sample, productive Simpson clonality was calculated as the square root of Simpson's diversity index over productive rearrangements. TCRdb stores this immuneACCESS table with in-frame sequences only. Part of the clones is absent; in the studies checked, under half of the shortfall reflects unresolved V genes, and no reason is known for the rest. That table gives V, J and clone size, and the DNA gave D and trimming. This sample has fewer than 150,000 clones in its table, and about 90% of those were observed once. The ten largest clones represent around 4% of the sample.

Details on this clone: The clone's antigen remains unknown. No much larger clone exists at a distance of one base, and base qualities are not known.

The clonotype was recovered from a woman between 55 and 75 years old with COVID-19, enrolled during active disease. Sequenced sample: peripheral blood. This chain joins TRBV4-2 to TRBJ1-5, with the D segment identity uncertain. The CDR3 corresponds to CASSQVGQPQHF. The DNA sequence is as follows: TGTGCCAGCAGCCAAGTCGGGCAGCCCCAGCATTTT.